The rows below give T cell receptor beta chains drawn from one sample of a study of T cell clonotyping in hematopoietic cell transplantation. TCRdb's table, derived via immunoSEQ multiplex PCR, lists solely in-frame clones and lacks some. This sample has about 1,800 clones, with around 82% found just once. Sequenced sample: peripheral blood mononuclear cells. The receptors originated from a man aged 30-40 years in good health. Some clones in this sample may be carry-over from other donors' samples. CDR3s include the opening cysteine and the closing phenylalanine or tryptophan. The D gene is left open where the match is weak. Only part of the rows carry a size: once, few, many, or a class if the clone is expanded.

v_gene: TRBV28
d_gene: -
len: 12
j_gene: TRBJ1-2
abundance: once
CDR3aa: CASSLGQHGYTF
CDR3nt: TGTGCCAGCAGTTTAGGGCAACACGGCTACACCTTC

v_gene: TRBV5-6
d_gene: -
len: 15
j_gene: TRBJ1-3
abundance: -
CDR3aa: CASSLSTYSGNTIYF
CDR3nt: TGTGCCAGCAGCCTCTCAACGTACTCTGGAAACACCATATATTTT

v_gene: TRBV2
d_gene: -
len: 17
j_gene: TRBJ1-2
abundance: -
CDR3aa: CASSEAGTRRAREGYTF
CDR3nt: TGTGCCAGCAGTGAAGCGGGGACACGCAGGGCCAGGGAGGGCTACACCTTC

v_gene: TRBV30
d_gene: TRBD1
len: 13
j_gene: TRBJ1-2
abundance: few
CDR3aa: CAWGQGQNYGYTF
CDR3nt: TGTGCCTGGGGACAGGGACAGAACTATGGCTACACCTTC

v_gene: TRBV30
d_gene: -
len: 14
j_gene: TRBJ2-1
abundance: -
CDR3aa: CAWRTAGRYNEQFF
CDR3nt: TGTGCCTGGAGGACAGCGGGCCGCTACAATGAGCAGTTCTTC

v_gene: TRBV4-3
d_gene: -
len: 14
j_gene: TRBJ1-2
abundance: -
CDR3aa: CASSQETGLYGYTF
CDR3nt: TGCGCCAGCAGCCAAGAGACAGGATTATATGGCTACACCTTC

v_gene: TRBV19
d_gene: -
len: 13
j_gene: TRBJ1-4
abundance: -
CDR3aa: CASSQQGIEKLFF
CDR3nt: TGCGCCAGTAGTCAACAGGGAATTGAAAAACTGTTTTTT

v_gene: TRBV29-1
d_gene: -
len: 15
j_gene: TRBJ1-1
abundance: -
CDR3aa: CSVESPSPDRTEAFF
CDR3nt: TGCAGCGTTGAATCCCCTAGCCCAGATCGCACTGAAGCTTTCTTT

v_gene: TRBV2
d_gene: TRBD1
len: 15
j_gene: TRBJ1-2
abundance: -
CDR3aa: CASMDRGGLSYGYTF
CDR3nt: TGTGCCAGCATGGACAGGGGGGGGTTGTCATATGGCTACACCTTC

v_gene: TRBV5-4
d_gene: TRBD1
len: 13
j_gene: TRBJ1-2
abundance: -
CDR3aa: CASSARGLRSYTF
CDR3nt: TGTGCCAGCAGCGCCAGGGGGTTGAGGAGCTACACCTTC